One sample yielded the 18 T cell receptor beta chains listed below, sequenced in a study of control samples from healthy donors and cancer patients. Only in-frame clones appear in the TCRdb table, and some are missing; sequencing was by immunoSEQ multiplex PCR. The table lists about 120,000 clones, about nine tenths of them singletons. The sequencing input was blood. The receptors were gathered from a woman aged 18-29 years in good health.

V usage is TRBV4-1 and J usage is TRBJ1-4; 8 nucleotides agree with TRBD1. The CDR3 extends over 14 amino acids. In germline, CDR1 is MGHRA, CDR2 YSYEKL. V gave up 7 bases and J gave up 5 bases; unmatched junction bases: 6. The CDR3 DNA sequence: TGCGCCAGCACACCCGGACAGGGCAATGAAAAACTGTTTTTT. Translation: CASTPGQGNEKLFF.

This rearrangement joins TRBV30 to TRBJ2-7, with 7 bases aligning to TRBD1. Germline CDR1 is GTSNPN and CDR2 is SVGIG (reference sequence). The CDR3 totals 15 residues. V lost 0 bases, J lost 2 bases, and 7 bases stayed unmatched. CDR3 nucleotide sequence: TGTGCCTGGAGTGTATTGGACAGGCCCCCCTACGAGCAGTACTTC. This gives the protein CAWSVLDRPPYEQYF.

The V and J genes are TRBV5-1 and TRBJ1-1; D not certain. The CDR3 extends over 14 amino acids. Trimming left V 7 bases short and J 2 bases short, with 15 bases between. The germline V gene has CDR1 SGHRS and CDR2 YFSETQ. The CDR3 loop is CASSPSGGNTEAFF. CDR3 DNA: TGCGCCAGCTCCCCTTCAGGTGGTAACACTGAAGCTTTCTTT.

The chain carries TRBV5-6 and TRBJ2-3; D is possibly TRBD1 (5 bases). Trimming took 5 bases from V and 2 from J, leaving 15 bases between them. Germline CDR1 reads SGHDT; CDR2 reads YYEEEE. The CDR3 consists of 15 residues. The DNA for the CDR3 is TGTGCCAGCAGTTCCAATTGGGGCCTCACAGATACGCAGTATTTT. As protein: CASSSNWGLTDTQYF.

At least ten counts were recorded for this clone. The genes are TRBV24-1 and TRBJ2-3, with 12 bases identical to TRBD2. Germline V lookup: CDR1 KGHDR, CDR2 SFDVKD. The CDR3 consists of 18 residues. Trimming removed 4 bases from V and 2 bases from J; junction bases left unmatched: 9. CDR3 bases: TGTGCCACCAGTGACCCATCGGGACTAGCGGGCTACACAGATACGCAGTATTTT. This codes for CATSDPSGLAGYTDTQYF.

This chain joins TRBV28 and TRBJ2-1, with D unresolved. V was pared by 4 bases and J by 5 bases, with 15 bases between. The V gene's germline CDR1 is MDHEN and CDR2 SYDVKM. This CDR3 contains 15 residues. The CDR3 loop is CASSSPGPPDNEQFF. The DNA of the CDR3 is TGTGCCAGCAGTTCCCCCGGGCCGCCGGACAATGAGCAGTTCTTC.

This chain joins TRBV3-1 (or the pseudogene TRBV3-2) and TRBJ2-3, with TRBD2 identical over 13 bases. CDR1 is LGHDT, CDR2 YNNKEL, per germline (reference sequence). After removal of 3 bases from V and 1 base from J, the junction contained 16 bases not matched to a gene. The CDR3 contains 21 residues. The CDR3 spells CASSQLGPGLAGPPGTDTQYF. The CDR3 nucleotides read TGTGCCAGCAGCCAGCTAGGCCCGGGACTAGCGGGGCCCCCGGGCACAGATACGCAGTATTTT.

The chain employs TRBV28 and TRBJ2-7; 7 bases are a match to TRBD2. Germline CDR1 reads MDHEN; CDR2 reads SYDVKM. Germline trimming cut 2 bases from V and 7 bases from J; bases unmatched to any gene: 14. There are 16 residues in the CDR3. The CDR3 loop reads CASSLPMAGELREQYF. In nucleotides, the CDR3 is TGTGCCAGCAGTTTACCGATGGCGGGAGAGTTGAGAGAGCAGTACTTC.

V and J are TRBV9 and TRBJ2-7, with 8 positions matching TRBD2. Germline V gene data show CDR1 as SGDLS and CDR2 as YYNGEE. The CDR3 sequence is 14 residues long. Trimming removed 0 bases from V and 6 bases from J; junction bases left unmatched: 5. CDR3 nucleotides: TGTGCCAGCAGCGTAGCGGGAGGGCCGGGCGAGCAGTACTTC. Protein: CASSVAGGPGEQYF.

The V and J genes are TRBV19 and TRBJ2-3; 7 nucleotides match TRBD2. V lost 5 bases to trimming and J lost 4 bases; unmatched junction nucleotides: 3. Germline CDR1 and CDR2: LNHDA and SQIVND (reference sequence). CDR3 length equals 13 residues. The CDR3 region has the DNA TGTGCCAGTAGTGCAGGACTAGCAGATACGCAGTATTTT. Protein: CASSAGLADTQYF.

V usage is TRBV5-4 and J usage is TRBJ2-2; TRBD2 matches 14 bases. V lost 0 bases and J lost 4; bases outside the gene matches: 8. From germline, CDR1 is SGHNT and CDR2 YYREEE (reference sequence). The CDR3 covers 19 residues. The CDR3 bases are TGTGCCAGCAGCTTGGGGGGACCGGGACTAGCGGGAGTCACCGGGGAGCTGTTTTTT. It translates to CASSLGGPGLAGVTGELFF.

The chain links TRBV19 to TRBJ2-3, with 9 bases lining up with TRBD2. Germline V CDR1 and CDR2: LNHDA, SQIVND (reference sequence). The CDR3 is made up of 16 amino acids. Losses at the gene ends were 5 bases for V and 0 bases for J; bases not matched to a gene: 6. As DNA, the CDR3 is TGTGCCAGTAGTGAAAGCGGGGGGCCAAGCACAGATACGCAGTATTTT. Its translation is CASSESGGPSTDTQYF. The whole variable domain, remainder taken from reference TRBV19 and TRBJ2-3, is DGGITQSPKYLFRKEGQNVTLSCEQNLNHDAMYWYRQDPGQGLRLIYYSQIVNDFQKGDIAEGYSVSREKKESFPLTVTSAQKNPTAFYLCASSESGGPSTDTQYFGPGTRLTVL.

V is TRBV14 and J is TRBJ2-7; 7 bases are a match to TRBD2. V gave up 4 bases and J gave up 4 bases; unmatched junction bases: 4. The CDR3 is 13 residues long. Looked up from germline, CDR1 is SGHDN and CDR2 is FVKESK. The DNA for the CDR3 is TGTGCCAGCAGCCGACTAGCCCATTACGAGCAGTACTTC. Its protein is CASSRLAHYEQYF.

CDR3 DNA sequence: TGCGCCAGCAGCCAAGTAACGGACGGAGGAAACAATGAGCAGTTCTTC. Protein sequence: CASSQVTDGGNNEQFF. This chain joins TRBV4-1 and TRBJ2-1; possibly TRBD2 for D (5 bases). The CDR3 is 16 amino acids. The V and J ends lost 1 base and 5 bases respectively, with 15 bases between them. Germline V gene sequence: CDR1 MGHRA, CDR2 YSYEKL.

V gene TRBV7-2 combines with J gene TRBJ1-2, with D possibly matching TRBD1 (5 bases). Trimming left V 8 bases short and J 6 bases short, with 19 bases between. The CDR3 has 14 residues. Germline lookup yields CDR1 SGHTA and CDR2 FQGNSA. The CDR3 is CASLGDGTTHGYTF. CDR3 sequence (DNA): TGTGCCAGCCTGGGGGACGGAACCACTCATGGCTACACCTTC.

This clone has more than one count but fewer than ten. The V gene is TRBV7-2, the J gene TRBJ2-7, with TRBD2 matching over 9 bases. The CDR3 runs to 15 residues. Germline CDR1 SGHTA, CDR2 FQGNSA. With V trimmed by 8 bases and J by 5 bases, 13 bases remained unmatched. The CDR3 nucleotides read TGTGCCAGCGCAGCGGGGGGCGGGAGATCACACGAGCAGTACTTC. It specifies CASAAGGGRSHEQYF.

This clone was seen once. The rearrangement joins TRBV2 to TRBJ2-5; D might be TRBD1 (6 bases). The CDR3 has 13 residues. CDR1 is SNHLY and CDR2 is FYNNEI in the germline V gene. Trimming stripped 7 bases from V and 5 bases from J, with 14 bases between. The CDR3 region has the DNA TGTGCCAGCATCCGGGACACTCGGGAGACCCAGTACTTC. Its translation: CASIRDTRETQYF. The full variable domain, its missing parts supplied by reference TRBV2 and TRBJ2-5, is EPEVTQTPSHQVTQMGQEVILRCVPISNHLYFYWYRQILGQKVEFLVSFYNNEISEKSEIFDDQFSVERPDGSNFTLKIRSTKLEDSAMYFCASIRDTRETQYFGPGTRLLVL.

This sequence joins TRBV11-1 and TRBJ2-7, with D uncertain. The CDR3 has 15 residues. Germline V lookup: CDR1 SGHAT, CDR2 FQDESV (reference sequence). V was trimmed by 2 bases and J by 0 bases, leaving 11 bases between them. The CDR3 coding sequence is TGTGCCAGCAGCTTAATCGGCAGTCTCTCCTACGAGCAGTACTTC. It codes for CASSLIGSLSYEQYF.